This T cell receptor beta chain was identified in a study of shared clonotypes between healthy human individuals (dated by TCRdb to 2020 to 2022). Regarding the research as a whole: The cohort included three men and a couple of women between 18 and 49 years of age. For each donor, CD4 naive and CD4 memory were each given three plates, CD8 naive was given two plates, and CD8 memory was given one plate. Blood TCR repertoires of roughly 5 healthy adults were deeply sequenced to estimate repertoire size and the extent of clonotype sharing between individuals. Different laboratories and diverse techniques were used to prepare libraries and sequence TCR repertoires, to increase sequencing depth and limit assay-specific biases. Between about 0.85 and 8.9 billion PBMCs per donor were obtained by leukapheresis. Summary of the overall study and its limitations: Naive subsets generally had larger estimated clonotype richness than memory subsets did. Based on pairwise subsampling, the degree of clonotype sharing among donors was expected to be affected by sequencing depth. Because the study included a small number of donors, the genetic and exposure-history diversity represented was limited. Higher generation probabilities were observed for clonotypes shared by all four sorted-subset donors than for non-shared clonotypes. When a few donors were compared, the shared fraction of clonotypes was about 5.2% for naive CD4, roughly 3.3% for naive CD8, about 2.5% for memory CD4, and 0.4% for memory CD8. Only blood was sampled, and tissue TCR repertoires likely differ from those in blood. Incomplete sequencing was indicated by rarefaction of sorted-subset datasets, despite the large sequencing depth.

Using the deep immunoSEQ assay, multiplex PCR amplified TCR CDR3 regions from genomic DNA. Extracted genomic DNA from each cell subset was distributed evenly across all wells of several immunoSEQ 96-well plates, and each plate was treated as a replicate. For sorted subsets, each replicate PCR was loaded with roughly 190 ng genomic DNA, equivalent to about 30,000 T cell genomes. Purified libraries were measured with a Qubit 3.0 fluorometer, size-checked on a Bioanalyzer 2100, and measured again with the KAPA Library Quantification kit. A separate single-read 150-cycle Illumina NextSeq 550 flow cell was used to sequence each immunoSEQ 96-well plate. The original methods were these. Because only junctional sequences without quality scores were contained in the immunoSEQ output, filtering matching that applied to full-length reads could not be performed. Sequences were annotated with PyIR, a Python wrapper for IgBLAST v1.9, and V/J genes and CDR3 were assigned using IMGT germline references. Any read was removed if the V/J assignment was weak (E-value above 1e-6), the CDR3 was missing, or the read contained stop codons, out-of-frame junctions, or ambiguous translated residues. V3J clonotypes were defined as sequences sharing an identical inferred V gene, J gene, and CDR3 amino acid sequence. Percentage overlap between repertoires was computed as shared unique clonotypes divided by the size of the smaller repertoire. Three approaches were used to assess repertoire richness: RTK rarefaction, the Chao1 estimator, and Recon v2.1 estimates of unobserved clonotypes. Generation probabilities were computed with OLGA for all TCRbeta clonotypes obtained by the gDNA method from four donors. TCRdb stores this immuneACCESS table with in-frame sequences only. Part of the clones is absent; in the studies checked, under half of the shortfall reflects unresolved V genes, and no reason is known for the rest. D and trimming were read from the DNA, whereas the V and J calls and clone size are those reported in that table. The sample data list more than 550,000 clones, and about 90% of these were observed just once. 30% to 40% of the sample comes from the top ten.

As concerns this clone: This receptor's antigen is unknown. Nothing much larger sits one base from this clone, and base qualities are not available.

CDR1 and CDR2 are read off the germline V gene as SQVTM and ANQGSEA. The CDR3 contains 14 residues, cysteine and phenylalanine counted. The entry retains the CDR3 DNA only, 42 bases that are in frame from base 1. Trimming takes 4 bases off V and 3 bases off J; junction bases not matched to a gene: 4. Donors were healthy HIV-negative adults with no recently reported acute infections or vaccinations. All donors were Caucasian adults living in Nashville, Tennessee, USA. CD8 memory samples were composed of magnetically selected CD45RO+ cells combined with CCR7-negative CD45RA+ effector memory (TemRA) cells. Blood was obtained by leukapheresis, after which PBMCs were separated by Ficoll-Histopaque density gradient centrifugation and cryopreserved in liquid nitrogen vapor phase. Purity and quantity of every magnetically sorted T cell population were checked by analytical flow cytometry. Genomic DNA was isolated from every sorted fraction and measured by UV absorbance on a Nanodrop 2000c.

The source is a man between 18 and 35 years old in good health. Some clones in this sample may be carry-over from other donors' samples. The sequence is built from TRBV29-1 and TRBJ2-1; 9 of the junction bases match TRBD1. The sequenced material came from memory CD8+ T cells from PBMCs. In the paper's terms, the cell subset or site label means: CD45RO+ cells pooled with CCR7-negative TemRA cells. The CDR3 region has the sequence CSVVWDRDYNEQFF. The DNA sequence is TGCAGCGTTGTTTGGGACAGGGACTACAATGAGCAGTTCTTC.